The source of this TCR beta chain is a study of blood T cell repertoires in COVID-19. Study-wide context: Specimens from acute and convalescent COVID-19 originated in the United States, Italy and Spain.

The ends lost 5 bases at V and 3 bases at J; junction bases unmatched: 9. Germline V gene lookup returns CDR1 SGHDN and CDR2 FVKESK. The CDR3 length is 15 residues. Methods used by the authors: Scientists estimated how many nucleated cells there were by amplifying reference gene primers. The data were produced by immunoSEQ multiplex PCR, yet TCRdb's version contains in-frame clones alone and is incomplete. The V and J calls and clone size are taken from that table; D and trimming were inferred from the DNA. The sample comprises 200,000 to 300,000 clones, more than 80% of which are singletons, and roughly 8% rests with the top ten. Patients of the Seattle cohort, enrolled during active infection, were followed longitudinally.

The clonotype originates from a woman older than 75 with COVID-19, enrolled during active disease. The genes are TRBV14 and TRBJ2-7; 8 bases are shared with TRBD1. Sequencing input: peripheral blood. As DNA, the CDR3 is TGTGCCAGCAGCGGGCGACAGGGGCGACACTACGAGCAGTACTTC. It translates to CASSGRQGRHYEQYF.